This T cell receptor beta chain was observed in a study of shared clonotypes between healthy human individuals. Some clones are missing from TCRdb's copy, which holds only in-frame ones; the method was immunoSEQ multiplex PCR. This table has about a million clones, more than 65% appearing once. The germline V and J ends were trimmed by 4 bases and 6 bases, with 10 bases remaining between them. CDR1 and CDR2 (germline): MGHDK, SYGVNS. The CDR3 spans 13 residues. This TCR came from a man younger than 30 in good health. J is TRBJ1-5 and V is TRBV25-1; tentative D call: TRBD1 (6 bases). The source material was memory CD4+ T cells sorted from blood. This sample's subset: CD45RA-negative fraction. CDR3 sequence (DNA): TGTGCCAGCAGTGGGTCGACAGGTCAGCCCCAGCATTTT. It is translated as CASSGSTGQPQHF.